This T cell receptor (beta chain) was captured in a study of CD8+ T cells in alopecia areata. Study-level points and caveats: Many expanded lesional clones persisted in scalp and blood during tofacitinib treatment.

V lost 0 bases, J lost 1 base, and 12 bases lay in between. Germline lookup yields CDR1 GTSNPN and CDR2 SVGIG (reference sequence). This CDR3 contains 15 residues. Treatment reported: oral pan-JAK inhibitor, 5-10 mg twice daily. This clone was seen once. Its antigen is not known. RNA, once extracted, was reverse transcribed into cDNA for use as the sequencing template. Sequencing was performed with immunoSEQ multiplex PCR; in TCRdb, only in-frame clones are kept and a portion is missing. The sample records 150,000 to 200,000 clones, approximately 65% being singletons. This sequence joins TRBV30 and TRBJ1-2; D is undetermined. The sample in question was CD4+ T cells sorted from blood, obtained at week 4, from a patient treated with tofacitinib. The sequence was collected from a human donor with alopecia areata. This chain's CDR3 is CAWSVPGTFNYGYTF. The CDR3 DNA follows: TGTGCCTGGAGTGTCCCGGGTACCTTTAACTATGGCTACACCTTC.